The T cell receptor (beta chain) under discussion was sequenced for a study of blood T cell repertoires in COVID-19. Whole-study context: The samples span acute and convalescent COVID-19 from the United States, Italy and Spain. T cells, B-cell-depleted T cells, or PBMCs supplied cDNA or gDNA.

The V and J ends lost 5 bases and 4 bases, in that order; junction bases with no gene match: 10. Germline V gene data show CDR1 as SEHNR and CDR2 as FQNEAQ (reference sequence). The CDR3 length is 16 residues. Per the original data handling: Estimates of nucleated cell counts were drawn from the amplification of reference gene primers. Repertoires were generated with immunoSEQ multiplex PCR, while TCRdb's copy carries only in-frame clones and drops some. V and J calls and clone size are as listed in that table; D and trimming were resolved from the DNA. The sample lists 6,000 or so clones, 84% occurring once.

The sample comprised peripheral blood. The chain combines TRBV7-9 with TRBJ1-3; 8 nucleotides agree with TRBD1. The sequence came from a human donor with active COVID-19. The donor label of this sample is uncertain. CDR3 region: CASSAISGTGGNTIYF. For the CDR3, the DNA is TGTGCCAGCAGCGCAATTTCCGGGACAGGCGGAAACACCATATATTTT.